The entry below gives a single T cell receptor beta chain sequence along with its context. Its antigen is still unknown. No much larger clonotype is one base removed from it; base qualities were not supplied. This sample was included in a study of T cells after yellow fever vaccination (dated by TCRdb to about 2019). In terms of the full investigation: The SMART-Seq v4 Ultra Low Input RNA kit was used to prepare libraries from fractions with low cell numbers. To follow T-cell clones before and after primary and booster YFV17D yellow fever vaccination, bulk TCR alpha and beta repertoires were sequenced over time. The cohort comprised two healthy male donors, one aged 18 to 29 and one aged 30 to 40 years. Bulk PBMC replicates and cell subsets were isolated from blood drawn at multiple timepoints before and after both primary and secondary immunization.

Synthesis of TCR cDNA relied on 5'RACE template switching, a step that introduced a universal primer site along with unique molecular identifiers. Priming of cDNA synthesis was performed from both the TCR alpha and TCR beta constant segments. Library amplification involved two PCR steps, and the second step added sample barcodes and sequencing adapters. Libraries were sequenced on Illumina HiSeq 2500 (2x100 bp) or NovaSeq (2x150 bp). From the authors' description of their analysis: Reads were demultiplexed and collapsed into UMI consensus sequences with MIGEC, and V(D)J alignment was performed with MiXCR. Vaccine-responding clonotypes were identified with edgeR using replicate PBMC samples, with FDR below 0.01 and a log2 fold change above 5 up to day 15 being required. Each bulk clonotype was labeled CD4 or CD8 based on which sequenced repertoire, CD4 or CD8, contained the clonotype at higher abundance. Clones were called with MiXCR by TCRdb after fastp trimmed the public reads at Q25, and only in-frame beta chains were retained. When rows share a CDR3 protein, they turn into one entry using the most common DNA and genes. The V and J calls were not made by the authors but by TCRdb's processing. The sample table contains hundreds of thousands of distinct CDR3 sequences; only one count was recorded for about 13% of them. The ten largest clones represent about 14% of the sample.

This sample's treatment or condition label indicates: live attenuated yellow fever vaccine strain. At each blood-draw timepoint, two biological replicates of bulk PBMCs were collected. A standard Ficoll-Paque protocol was used to isolate PBMCs from peripheral blood. TriZol was used to extract RNA from bulk PBMCs, CD4 and CD8 fractions, and dextramer-positive and dextramer-negative fractions. Study-wide conclusions, independent of this receptor: Compared with the primary T-cell response, the secondary T-cell response was faster but weaker, reaching its peak on day 5 rather than on day 15. Computational filtering was required because FACS-sorted repertoires could contain abundant contaminating clonotypes from the bulk population. A small fraction of clonotypes showed up in both the CD4 and CD8 compartments, probably as a result of convergent recombination. Because the study included only two donors, the extent to which the findings can be generalized is limited. Most clones expanded after primary vaccination (almost 97% of CD4 and approximately 86% of CD8) were re-detected after the booster, suggesting that broad memory maintenance occurred.

The CDR3 goes from the cysteine to the phenylalanine over 14 residues. Of the read, only the CDR3 DNA is kept; its 42 bases are in frame from base 1. The V end loses 7 bases and the J end loses 0 bases, and a stretch of 9 bases separates them. CDR1 and CDR2 are read off the germline V gene (reference sequence) as LNHNV and YYDKDF. The sequence came from a man aged 25 to 40 who received the YFV17D yellow fever vaccine. The sequenced sample was PBMCs, obtained on the day of the yellow fever booster vaccination. The chain was built from TRBV15 and TRBJ2-2, with a tentative D gene TRBD2 over 6 matching bases. The nucleotides read TGTGCCACCACCGGGACTTCGAACACCGGGGAGCTGTTTTTT. Translated, this is CATTGTSNTGELFF.